The entry that follows covers one T cell receptor (beta chain) sequence. Antigen: not known. This sample was taken from a study of cytomegalovirus exposure and HLA in healthy donors. Study-level points and caveats: In vitro work confirmed that a few CMV-associated chains recognize CMV antigens.

The ends were cut back, 8 bases at V and 10 bases at J, with 16 bases in the middle. CDR3 size: 12 residues. Per germline, CDR1 MDHEN and CDR2 SYDVKM. TCRdb's copy holds only in-frame clones and misses some; the assay was immunoSEQ multiplex PCR. The table records around 190,000 clones, around nine tenths of them present only once. Sequenced: PBMCs. The genes are TRBV28 and TRBJ2-3, with D perhaps TRBD1 (5 bases). This receptor was identified in a man under 40 in good health and CMV-seropositive. CDR3 DNA sequence: TGTGCCAGCTGCGACAGCCCAAAGGCGCAGTATTTT. Its protein is CASCDSPKAQYF. Full variable domain (remainder filled in from reference TRBV28 and TRBJ2-3): DVKVTQSSRYLVKRTGEKVFLECVQDMDHENMFWYRQDPGLGLRLIYFSYDVKMKEKGDIPEGYSVSREKKERFSLILESASTNQTSMYLCASCDSPKAQYFGPGTRLTVL.